Following are 13 T cell receptor beta chains from one sample sequenced in a study of human T cells and chemical hapten exposure (dated by TCRdb to about 2021). What this sample's time point label stands for: patch test 2, 6 weeks after DPC sensitization. The sample's treatment or condition, from its label and the paper: therapeutic diphenylcyclopropenone sensitization with weekly scalp DPC. Library generation was performed with RACE. Instrument on record: NextSeq 500. Starting from the raw public reads, TCRdb applied fastp trimming at Q25, assembled clones with MiXCR and retained in-frame beta chains. Every distinct CDR3 protein forms one entry, paired with its most common genes and DNA. Across this sample there are some 88,000 distinct CDR3 sequences, with about 10% seen only once. The ten top clones hold roughly 2% of the sample. This specimen consisted of whole blood, obtained in connection with sensitization to the hapten diphenylcyclopropenone (DPC). The receptors here all came from a man in his forties or fifties with alopecia areata. Some clones in this sample may be carry-over from other donors' samples.

This clonotype was seen ten or more times. This sequence joins TRBV20-1 and TRBJ2-3; 10 bases are shared with TRBD2. Germline V CDR1 and CDR2: DFQATT, SNEGSKA (reference sequence). The CDR3 is made up of 18 amino acids. J gave up 5 bases and V 3 bases, and 17 bases lay outside the gene matches. The CDR3 is CSASGRSAAGGPIDTQYF. The CDR3 DNA sequence: TGCAGTGCTAGTGGTCGTTCGGCAGCGGGAGGGCCGATAGATACGCAGTATTTT.

This clonotype was observed a few times. J is TRBJ2-3 and V is TRBV14; the D gene could be TRBD1 or TRBD2 (5 bases each). The V end was cut by 2 bases, the J end by 5 bases, with 11 bases between. Looked up from germline, CDR1 is SGHDN and CDR2 is FVKESK. This CDR3 region has 14 residues. In DNA form, the CDR3 reads TGTGCCAGCAGCCAATGGCCTGGGGGAGATACGCAGTATTTT. Its translation: CASSQWPGGDTQYF.

This clonotype was observed a handful of times. The chain combines TRBV12-3 or TRBV12-4 with TRBJ1-1, with D maybe TRBD1 (5 bases). V dropped 8 bases and J dropped 0 bases, with 13 bases sitting between them. The CDR3 runs 14 residues. CDR3 nucleotides: TGTGCCAGCGCTGGGGGAGGTTTGAACACTGAAGCTTTCTTT. Amino acid sequence: CASAGGGLNTEAFF.

The gene calls are TRBV6-5 and TRBJ1-4; the D gene is possibly TRBD1 (6 bases). Germline V gives CDR1 MNHEY, CDR2 SVGAGI. Trimming shortened V by 8 bases and J by 2 bases, and 18 bases separated the two germline ends. This CDR3 region has 16 residues. This CDR3 reads CASVARGGGTNEKLFF. CDR3 DNA: TGTGCCAGCGTGGCGAGGGGGGGAGGGACTAATGAAAAACTGTTTTTT.

The genes are TRBV19 and TRBJ2-5; 9 bases line up with TRBD2. CDR3 size: 14 residues. V shed 1 base and J 5 bases; nucleotides not matched to a gene: 2. Germline V gene data show CDR1 as LNHDA and CDR2 as SQIVND (reference sequence). The chain's CDR3 is CASSIVAGVETQYF. The CDR3 DNA reads as TGTGCCAGTAGTATAGTAGCGGGAGTTGAGACCCAGTACTTC. Complete variable domain (other parts from reference TRBV19 and TRBJ2-5): DGGITQSPKYLFRKEGQNVTLSCEQNLNHDAMYWYRQDPGQGLRLIYYSQIVNDFQKGDIAEGYSVSREKKESFPLTVTSAQKNPTAFYLCASSIVAGVETQYFGPGTRLLVL.

This clonotype has only a few counts. The V gene is TRBV29-1, the J gene TRBJ2-7; 10 nucleotides match TRBD2. J was trimmed by 1 base and V by 6 bases; bases with no gene match: 6. The CDR3 runs 14 residues. Germline CDR1 and CDR2: SQVTM and ANQGSEA. In DNA form, the CDR3 reads TGCAGCGTACCTAGCGGGAGCAGTTCCTACGAGCAGTACGTC. Its protein is CSVPSGSSSYEQYV.

The genes are TRBV27 and TRBJ2-1; 9 bases fit TRBD1. The CDR3 has 16 residues. The ends lost 0 bases at V and 3 bases at J; junction bases unmatched: 3. Germline-derived CDR1 and CDR2 are MNHEY and SMNVEV (reference sequence). DNA of the CDR3: TGTGCCAGCAGTTTATCGCGGGGACAGGGCTACAATGAGCAGTTCTTC. Protein product: CASSLSRGQGYNEQFF.

This clonotype has ten or more counts. This chain joins TRBV25-1 and TRBJ2-1, with 16 bases identical to TRBD2. The germline gives CDR1 MGHDK, CDR2 SYGVNS. V was clipped by 1 base and J by 4 bases; unmatched bases: 10. The CDR3 is 20 residues long. CDR3 protein: CASSEWQGLAGGPGYNEQFF. The CDR3 DNA sequence: TGTGCCAGCAGTGAATGGCAGGGACTAGCGGGAGGGCCTGGATACAATGAGCAGTTCTTC.

This chain links TRBV9 with TRBJ1-6; D gene unclear. With 0 bases removed from V and 9 bases from J, the gap between germline ends came to 16 bases. Germline V gene data show CDR1 as SGDLS and CDR2 as YYNGEE. CDR3 length: 16 residues. The CDR3: CASSVVGPGGGSPLHF. The DNA for the CDR3 is TGTGCCAGCAGCGTAGTAGGCCCGGGAGGTGGTTCACCCCTCCACTTT.

There are a few counts of this clonotype. The J gene is TRBJ2-2, the V gene TRBV10-3; D is uncertain. Trimming pared 2 bases from V and 7 bases from J, leaving 8 bases between. Germline CDR1 ENHRY, CDR2 SYGVKD. This CDR3 has 13 residues. The CDR3: CAISEGLDGELFF. The CDR3 DNA is TGTGCCATCAGTGAGGGGCTTGACGGGGAGCTGTTTTTT.

V is TRBV12-3 or TRBV12-4 and J is TRBJ1-5, with a possible D match to TRBD1 (5 bases). Trimming took off 2 bases at V and 7 bases at J, with 9 bases between the two ends. The CDR3 is 13 amino acids. CDR3 in DNA: TGTGCCAGCAGTTTATGGGGGGGACAGCCCCAGCATTTT. Protein sequence: CASSLWGGQPQHF.

This clonotype has more than one count but fewer than ten. The chain employs TRBV29-1 and TRBJ1-2; D is perhaps TRBD1 (5 bases). Germline loops: CDR1 SQVTM, CDR2 ANQGSEA. V shed 6 bases and J shed 1 base, with 9 bases lying between them. This CDR3 spans 12 amino acids. The CDR3 reads CSVVRVNYGYTF. The DNA of the CDR3 is TGCAGCGTCGTCAGGGTTAACTATGGCTACACCTTC.

This clonotype was observed a handful of times. As DNA, the CDR3 is TGTGCCAGCAGTTACGCGAGGGATACGCAGTATTTT. The encoded protein is CASSYARDTQYF. J is TRBJ2-3 and V is TRBV6-2 or TRBV6-3, with D unclear. Germline V gives CDR1 MNHEY, CDR2 SVGEGT. V lost 2 bases to trimming and J lost 6 bases, with 6 bases between them. The CDR3 runs 12 residues.